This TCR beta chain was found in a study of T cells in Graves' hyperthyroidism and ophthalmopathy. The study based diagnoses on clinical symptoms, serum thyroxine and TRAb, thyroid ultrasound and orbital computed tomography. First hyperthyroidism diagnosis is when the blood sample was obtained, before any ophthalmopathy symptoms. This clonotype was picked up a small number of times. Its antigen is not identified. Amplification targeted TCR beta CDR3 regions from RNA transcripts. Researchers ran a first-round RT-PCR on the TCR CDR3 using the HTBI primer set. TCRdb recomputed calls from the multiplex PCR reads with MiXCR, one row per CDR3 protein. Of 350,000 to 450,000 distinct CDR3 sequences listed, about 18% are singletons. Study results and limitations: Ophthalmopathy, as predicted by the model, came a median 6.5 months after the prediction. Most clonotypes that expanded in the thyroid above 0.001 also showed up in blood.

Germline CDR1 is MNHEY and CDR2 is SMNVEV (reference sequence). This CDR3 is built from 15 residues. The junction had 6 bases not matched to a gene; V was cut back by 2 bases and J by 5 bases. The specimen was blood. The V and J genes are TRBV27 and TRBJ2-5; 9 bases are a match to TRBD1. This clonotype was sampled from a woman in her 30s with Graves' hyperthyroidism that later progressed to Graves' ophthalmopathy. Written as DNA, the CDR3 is TGTGCCAGCAGTTTACTACAGGGGGCGGCGGAGACCCAGTACTTC. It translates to CASSLLQGAAETQYF.